These 2 T cell receptor beta chains originate from one sample sequenced in a study of human T cells and chemical hapten exposure. Indicated time point: pre-sensitization, week 0. Regarding treatment: therapeutic diphenylcyclopropenone sensitization with weekly scalp DPC. TCRdb itself ran the RACE reads through MiXCR, one entry per CDR3 protein. The data hold more than 50,000 distinct CDR3 sequences, with approximately 6.7% observed a single time. Here the sequenced sample was whole blood, taken in connection with sensitization to the hapten diphenylcyclopropenone (DPC). All receptors derive from a woman aged 25 to 39 with alopecia areata. Some clones in this sample may be carry-over from other donors' samples.

The CDR3 reads CASSLDAGQGIEKLFF. The CDR3 DNA reads TGTGCCAGCAGCTTGGATGCGGGACAGGGGATTGAAAAACTGTTTTTT. The V gene is TRBV5-6, the J gene TRBJ1-4; 10 positions match TRBD1. The V gene end was trimmed by 0 bases and the J gene end by 7 bases; junction bases not matched to a gene: 6. Germline V CDR1 and CDR2: SGHDT, YYEEEE. The CDR3 totals 16 residues.

V is TRBV4-1 and J is TRBJ1-5; D unclear. CDR3 size: 16 residues. Germline V CDR1 and CDR2: MGHRA, YSYEKL. Trimming removed 0 bases at V and 3 bases at J, with 12 bases between. The CDR3 region has the DNA TGCGCCAGCAGCCAAGAAGTCGGACGCTCCAATCAGCCCCAGCATTTT. Translated, it gives CASSQEVGRSNQPQHF.